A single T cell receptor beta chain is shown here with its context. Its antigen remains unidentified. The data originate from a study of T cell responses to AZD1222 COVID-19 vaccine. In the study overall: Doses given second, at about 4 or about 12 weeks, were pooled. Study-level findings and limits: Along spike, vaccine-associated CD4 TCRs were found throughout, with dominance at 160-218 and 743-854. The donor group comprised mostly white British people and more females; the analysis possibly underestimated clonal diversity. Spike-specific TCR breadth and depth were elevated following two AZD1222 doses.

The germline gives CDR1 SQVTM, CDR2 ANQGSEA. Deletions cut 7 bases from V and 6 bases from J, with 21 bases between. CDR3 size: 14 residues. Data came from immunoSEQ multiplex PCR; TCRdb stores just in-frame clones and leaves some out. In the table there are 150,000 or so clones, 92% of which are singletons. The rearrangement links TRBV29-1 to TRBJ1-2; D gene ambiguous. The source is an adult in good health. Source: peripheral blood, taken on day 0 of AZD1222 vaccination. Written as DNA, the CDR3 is TGCAGCGGATACTCGGGGTCGACCAAACATGGCTACACCTTC. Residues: CSGYSGSTKHGYTF.